A single sample gave rise to the 25 T cell receptor beta chains below, sequenced in a study of cytomegalovirus exposure and HLA in healthy donors. The data were produced by immunoSEQ multiplex PCR, yet TCRdb's version contains in-frame clones alone and is incomplete. The sample yields 200,000 to 300,000 clones, around 91% seen once. The sample taken for sequencing was PBMCs. The receptors were gathered from a woman aged 25 to 39 in good health and CMV-seronegative.

This chain uses TRBV2 with TRBJ2-3; 7 nucleotides match TRBD2. The CDR3 extends over 15 amino acids. The V and J ends lost 4 bases and 2 bases, in that order; junction bases with no gene match: 6. Germline CDR1 and CDR2: SNHLY and FYNNEI. Here the CDR3 reads CASSGGGSSTDTQYF. CDR3 sequence (DNA): TGTGCCAGCAGTGGGGGCGGGAGCTCCACAGATACGCAGTATTTT.

This CDR3 reads CASRDRGGTDTQYF. The CDR3 region has the DNA TGTGCCAGCCGAGACAGGGGTGGAACAGATACGCAGTATTTT. The chain links TRBV5-6 to TRBJ2-3, with 8 bases identical to TRBD1. V trimming: 7 bases; J trimming: 3 bases; junction bases outside the gene matches: 7. The CDR3 runs to 14 residues. Germline loops: CDR1 SGHDT, CDR2 YYEEEE. Together with reference TRBV5-6 and TRBJ2-3, the CDR3 gives the full variable domain: DAGVTQSPTHLIKTRGQQVTLRCSPKSGHDTVSWYQQALGQGPQFIFQYYEEEERQRGNFPDRFSGHQFPNYSSELNVNALLLGDSALYLCASRDRGGTDTQYFGPGTRLTVL.

The CDR3: CASSPGTGAYNEQFF. The CDR3 DNA is TGTGCCAGCAGTCCCGGGACAGGGGCCTACAATGAGCAGTTCTTC. V usage is TRBV27 and J usage is TRBJ2-1, with TRBD1 identical over 10 bases. The V segment lost 5 bases and the J segment 2 bases; nucleotides outside the gene matches: 3. Germline loops: CDR1 MNHEY, CDR2 SMNVEV (reference sequence). The length of the CDR3 is 15 residues.

The rearrangement uses TRBV13 and TRBJ2-2, with 7 bases lining up with TRBD2. The germline CDR1 and CDR2 sequences are PRHDT and FYEKMQ (reference sequence). V lost 8 bases and J lost 8; bases outside the gene matches: 11. The CDR3 contains 14 residues. CDR3 protein: CASQTGGTPGELFF. The CDR3 bases are TGTGCCAGCCAAACGGGAGGCACACCGGGGGAGCTGTTTTTT.

The rearrangement uses TRBV5-1 and TRBJ2-3, with 10 bases lining up with TRBD2. Germline values: CDR1 SGHRS, CDR2 YFSETQ. The CDR3 has 17 residues. J lost 2 bases, V lost 4 bases, and 10 bases had no gene match. In DNA, the CDR3 is TGCGCCAGCAGCCGAATGCTTACTAGCGGGGACACAGATACGCAGTATTTT. Translation gives CASSRMLTSGDTDTQYF.

The J gene is TRBJ2-7, the V gene TRBV15; tentatively, D is TRBD2 (7 bases). The CDR3 has 16 residues. Germline loops: CDR1 LNHNV, CDR2 YYDKDF (reference sequence). The V gene lost 1 base and the J gene lost 0 bases, with 13 bases spanning the gap. CDR3 residues: CATSRGGGLGSYEQYF. The CDR3 DNA follows: TGTGCCACCAGCAGAGGGGGGGGCTTAGGCTCCTACGAGCAGTACTTC.

V gene TRBV9 combines with J gene TRBJ1-2; TRBD1 matches at 8 bases. V lost 3 bases, J lost 8 bases, and 9 bases stayed unmatched. This CDR3 has 14 residues. Germline CDR1 is SGDLS and CDR2 is YYNGEE. CDR3 amino acids: CASSDTGGARGYTF. The CDR3, as DNA: TGTGCCAGCAGCGATACAGGGGGAGCGAGAGGCTACACCTTC.

This clone was detected once. V and J are TRBV27 and TRBJ2-1, with TRBD2 matching 8 bases. Germline V gives CDR1 MNHEY, CDR2 SMNVEV (reference sequence). After removal of 3 bases from V and 8 bases from J, the junction contained 9 bases not matched to a gene. The CDR3 is made up of 15 amino acids. CDR3 DNA sequence: TGTGCCAGCAGTTTTTACAGCGGGAGTAGTTATGAGCAGTTCTTC. Protein sequence: CASSFYSGSSYEQFF.

The chain employs TRBV5-6 and TRBJ2-7; D might be TRBD2 (6 bases). Looked up from germline, CDR1 is SGHDT and CDR2 is YYEEEE. V was clipped by 6 bases and J by 6 bases, with 13 bases between them. The CDR3 is 12 residues long. CDR3 coding DNA: TGTGCCAGCAATGGCCCAGCGGGCGAGCAGTACTTC. It is translated as CASNGPAGEQYF.

This chain joins TRBV5-1 and TRBJ2-1; 8 bases match TRBD2. The CDR3 loop spans 21 amino acids. The junction had 21 bases not matched to a gene; V was cut back by 4 bases and J by 0 bases. Germline CDR1 is SGHRS and CDR2 is YFSETQ. The CDR3 reads CASSQISGAETLYSSYNEQFF. For the CDR3, the DNA is TGCGCCAGCAGCCAAATTAGCGGGGCCGAAACGCTATACAGCTCCTACAATGAGCAGTTCTTC.

The CDR3 is CSVEDRVRGEQFF. CDR3 DNA sequence: TGCAGCGTTGAAGATAGGGTAAGGGGTGAGCAGTTCTTC. The chain recombines TRBV29-1 with TRBJ2-1, with TRBD1 as a possible D gene (5 bases). V was clipped by 0 bases and J by 9 bases, with 12 bases between them. The CDR3 has 13 residues. Germline V gene lookup returns CDR1 SQVTM and CDR2 ANQGSEA.

Details on this clone: Other DNA sequences in this specimen translate into the identical CDR3. The chain is built from TRBV28 and TRBJ2-6; either TRBD1 or TRBD2 may supply D (5 bases each). The germline V gene has CDR1 MDHEN and CDR2 SYDVKM. The CDR3 sequence is 15 residues long. Trimming took 3 bases from V and 3 from J, leaving 9 bases between them. The CDR3, as DNA: TGTGCCAGCAGTTTTAGGGGAGTTGGGGCCAACGTCCTGACTTTC. It codes for CASSFRGVGANVLTF. Supplemented by reference TRBV28 and TRBJ2-6, the full variable domain reads DVKVTQSSRYLVKRTGEKVFLECVQDMDHENMFWYRQDPGLGLRLIYFSYDVKMKEKGDIPEGYSVSREKKERFSLILESASTNQTSMYLCASSFRGVGANVLTFGAGSRLTVL.

The chain has TRBV19 and TRBJ1-5; D is perhaps TRBD1 (5 bases). Germline values: CDR1 LNHDA, CDR2 SQIVND (reference sequence). The CDR3 has 15 residues. V was shortened by 4 bases and J by 3 bases, with 13 bases between the two germline ends. The CDR3 nucleotides are TGTGCCAGTAGTACGCGGGACTCAGTCAATCAGCCCCAGCATTTT. As protein: CASSTRDSVNQPQHF. Full variable domain (missing parts from reference TRBV19 and TRBJ1-5): DGGITQSPKYLFRKEGQNVTLSCEQNLNHDAMYWYRQDPGQGLRLIYYSQIVNDFQKGDIAEGYSVSREKKESFPLTVTSAQKNPTAFYLCASSTRDSVNQPQHFGDGTRLSIL.

Only one count was recorded for this clone. V gene TRBV29-1 combines with J gene TRBJ2-3; D is possibly TRBD2 (6 bases). In germline, CDR1 is SQVTM, CDR2 ANQGSEA. V was trimmed by 4 bases and J by 0 bases, leaving 8 bases between them. The CDR3 totals 13 residues. The CDR3 sequence: CSVVLASTDTQYF. Here the CDR3 DNA reads TGCAGCGTTGTACTAGCTAGCACAGATACGCAGTATTTT.

The J gene is TRBJ2-2, the V gene TRBV6-1; D gene ambiguous. Trimming took off 5 bases at V and 1 base at J, with 8 bases between the two ends. The CDR3 is 14 amino acids. The V gene's germline CDR1 is MNHNS and CDR2 SASEGT. The DNA of the CDR3 is TGTGCCAGCAGTTCCAGCTTGAACACCGGGGAGCTGTTTTTT. Translating it yields CASSSSLNTGELFF.

This sequence joins TRBV4-3 and TRBJ1-2; TRBD1 matches at 10 bases. The CDR3 length is 18 residues. The germline CDR1 and CDR2 sequences are LGHNA and YSLEER. The V and J ends lost 2 bases and 3 bases, in that order; junction bases with no gene match: 12. In nucleotides, the CDR3 is TGCGCCAGCAGCCAACGCACGAACCGACAGGGGGCCTACTATGGCTACACCTTC. This sequence encodes CASSQRTNRQGAYYGYTF.

The chain carries TRBV4-1 and TRBJ1-1; D call uncertain. Germline CDR1 is MGHRA and CDR2 is YSYEKL. V was trimmed by 11 bases and J by 3 bases, leaving 19 bases between them. The CDR3 has 14 residues. The CDR3 sequence: CAGSRSGGDTEAFF. The CDR3, as DNA: TGCGCCGGGTCCCGAAGTGGCGGCGACACTGAAGCTTTCTTT.

The chain joins TRBV6-6 to TRBJ2-1; D possibly corresponds to TRBD1 (7 bases). CDR1 is MNHNY and CDR2 is SVGAGI in the germline V gene (reference sequence). V was pared by 6 bases and J by 8 bases, with 20 bases between. The CDR3 spans 15 residues. The CDR3 DNA reads TGTGCCAGCAGGGGACTGACAGGGAGGATCGATGAGCAGTTCTTC. Translating gives CASRGLTGRIDEQFF.

This rearrangement joins TRBV7-2 to TRBJ1-2; TRBD1 is a possible D gene (5 bases). The CDR3 is 14 amino acids. Trimming took 9 bases from V and 6 from J, leaving 20 bases between them. Germline V CDR1 and CDR2: SGHTA, FQGNSA. CDR3 loop: CARYEPAGNDGYTF. CDR3 nucleotides: TGTGCCAGATACGAGCCGGCAGGGAATGATGGCTACACCTTC.

This chain uses TRBV25-1 with TRBJ2-7; D tentatively fits TRBD1 or TRBD2 (5 bases each). V dropped 3 bases and J dropped 0 bases, with 15 bases sitting between them. The CDR3 covers 16 residues. Germline V lookup: CDR1 MGHDK, CDR2 SYGVNS. The chain's CDR3 is CASSEYEVGVSYEQYF. The CDR3 nucleotides are TGTGCCAGCAGTGAGTATGAGGTGGGGGTCTCCTACGAGCAGTACTTC.

J is TRBJ2-1 and V is TRBV7-2, with 10 bases matching TRBD2. Germline V gene data show CDR1 as SGHTA and CDR2 as FQGNSA. This CDR3 has 15 residues. V gave up 6 bases and J gave up 4 bases; unmatched junction bases: 6. CDR3 sequence: CASRRPSGGYNEQFF. DNA for the CDR3: TGTGCCAGCAGACGTCCTAGCGGGGGATACAATGAGCAGTTCTTC. The full variable domain, rest sourced from reference TRBV7-2 and TRBJ2-1, is GAGVSQSPSNKVTEKGKDVELRCDPISGHTALYWYRQSLGQGLEFLIYFQGNSAPDKSGLPSDRFSAERTGGSVSTLTIQRTQQEDSAVYLCASRRPSGGYNEQFFGPGTRLTVL.

The chain carries TRBV27 and TRBJ2-7; D gene ambiguous. Germline assignment: CDR1 MNHEY and CDR2 SMNVEV (reference sequence). V lost 1 base, J lost 6 bases, and 13 bases lay in between. CDR3 length equals 14 residues. The chain's CDR3 is CASSLYLEFGEQYF. The CDR3 nucleotides are TGTGCCAGCAGTTTATATCTGGAGTTCGGCGAGCAGTACTTC.

The chain carries TRBV7-2 and TRBJ2-2, with unresolved D. CDR3 size: 14 residues. Between the trimmed V and J ends, which lost 1 base and 4 bases, there was a span of 7 bases. Germline V gives CDR1 SGHTA, CDR2 FQGNSA. The CDR3: CASSLGPFTGELFF. The CDR3 DNA follows: TGTGCCAGCAGCTTAGGCCCATTCACCGGGGAGCTGTTTTTT.

Only one count was recorded for this clone. The CDR3 coding sequence is TGTGCCAGCAGTGAGAAACAGGACAGCACAGATACGCAGTATTTT. Its protein product is CASSEKQDSTDTQYF. This chain connects TRBV25-1 to TRBJ2-3, with TRBD1 as a possible D gene (5 bases). V shed 3 bases and J shed 0 bases, with 10 bases lying between them. This CDR3 is built from 15 residues. Germline CDR1 MGHDK, CDR2 SYGVNS.

The chain combines TRBV7-9 with TRBJ2-5; unclear D gene. The germline V and J ends were trimmed by 5 bases and 1 base, with 14 bases remaining between them. Germline CDR1 and CDR2: SEHNR and FQNEAQ (reference sequence). The CDR3 sequence is 15 residues long. The CDR3: CASSPWVTTQETQYF. In DNA, the CDR3 is TGTGCCAGCAGCCCCTGGGTCACGACCCAAGAGACCCAGTACTTC.